The 3 T cell receptor beta chains in this list originate from one sample, sequenced in a study of T cells expressing NK-cell markers (dated by TCRdb to about 2020). Library construction relied on 5' RACE. The sequencer was an Illumina HiSeq 2000. The reads underwent TCRdb reprocessing, giving one record for each CDR3 protein sequence and no DNA. The sample table includes about 460,000 distinct CDR3 sequences. The top ten clones comprise 1.4% of the sample. The sequenced sample consisted of blood T cells: a sorted CD56 or NKG2C T cell subset, CD4+ or CD8+ T cells, or bulk PBMC T cells (not recorded which). These receptors came from a woman aged 45-65 years in good health. Donor details come from another sample of the same person, matched by shared clones.

The CDR3 region is CSAQTTTDTQYF. This chain connects TRBV20-1 to TRBJ2-3. Per the germline V gene, CDR1 is DFQATT and CDR2 is SNEGSKA (reference sequence). There are 12 residues in the CDR3.

The chain's CDR3 is CASSLLQGAFEKLFF. This rearrangement joins TRBV5-5 to TRBJ1-4; checking the TCRdb D call of TRBD1 is not possible without DNA. CDR3 size: 15 residues. Germline V gene sequence: CDR1 SGHKS, CDR2 YYEKEE (reference sequence).

This chain's CDR3 is CASSLKRASYEQYF. The rearrangement links TRBV12-3 or TRBV12-4 to TRBJ2-7; the D call from TCRdb, TRBD2, cannot be confirmed without DNA. This CDR3 has 14 residues.